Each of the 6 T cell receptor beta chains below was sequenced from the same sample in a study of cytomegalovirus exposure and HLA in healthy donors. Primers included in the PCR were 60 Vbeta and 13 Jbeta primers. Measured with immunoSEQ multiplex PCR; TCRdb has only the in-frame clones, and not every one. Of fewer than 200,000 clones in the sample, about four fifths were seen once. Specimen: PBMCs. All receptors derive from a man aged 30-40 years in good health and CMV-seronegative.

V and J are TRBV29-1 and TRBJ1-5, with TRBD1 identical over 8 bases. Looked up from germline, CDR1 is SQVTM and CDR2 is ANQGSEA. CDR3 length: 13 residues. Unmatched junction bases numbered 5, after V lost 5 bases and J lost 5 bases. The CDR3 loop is CSVSGGVDQPQHF. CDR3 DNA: TGCAGCGTTTCAGGGGGCGTTGATCAGCCCCAGCATTTT.

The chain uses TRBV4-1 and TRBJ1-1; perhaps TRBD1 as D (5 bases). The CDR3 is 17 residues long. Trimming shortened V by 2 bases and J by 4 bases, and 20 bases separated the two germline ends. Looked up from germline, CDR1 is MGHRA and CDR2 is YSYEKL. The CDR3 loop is CASSQRASVQGGTEAFF. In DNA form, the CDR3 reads TGCGCCAGCAGCCAAAGGGCGTCGGTGCAGGGAGGCACTGAAGCTTTCTTT.

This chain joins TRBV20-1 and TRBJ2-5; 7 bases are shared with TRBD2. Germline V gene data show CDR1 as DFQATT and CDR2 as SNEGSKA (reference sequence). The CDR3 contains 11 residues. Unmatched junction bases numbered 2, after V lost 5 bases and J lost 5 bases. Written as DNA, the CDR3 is TGCAGTGCTGGTAGCGGGGAGACCCAGTACTTC. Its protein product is CSAGSGETQYF.

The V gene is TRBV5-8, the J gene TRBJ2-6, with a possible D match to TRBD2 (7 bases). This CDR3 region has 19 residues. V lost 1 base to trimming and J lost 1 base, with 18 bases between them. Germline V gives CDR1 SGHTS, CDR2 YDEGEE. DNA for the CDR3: TGTGCCAGCAGCTTGTTTCTAAGGGGGGGAATTTCTGGGGCCAACGTCCTGACTTTC. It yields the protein CASSLFLRGGISGANVLTF. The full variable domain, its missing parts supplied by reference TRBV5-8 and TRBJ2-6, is EAGVTQSPTHLIKTRGQQATLRCSPISGHTSVYWYQQALGLGLQFLLWYDEGEERNRGNFPPRFSGRQFPNYSSELNVNALELEDSALYLCASSLFLRGGISGANVLTFGAGSRLTVL.

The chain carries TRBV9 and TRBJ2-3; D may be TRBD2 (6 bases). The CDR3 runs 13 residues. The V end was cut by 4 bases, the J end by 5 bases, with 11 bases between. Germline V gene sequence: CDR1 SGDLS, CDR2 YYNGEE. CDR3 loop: CASSREYRDTQYF. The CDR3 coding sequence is TGTGCCAGCAGCCGGGAGTACCGAGATACGCAGTATTTT.

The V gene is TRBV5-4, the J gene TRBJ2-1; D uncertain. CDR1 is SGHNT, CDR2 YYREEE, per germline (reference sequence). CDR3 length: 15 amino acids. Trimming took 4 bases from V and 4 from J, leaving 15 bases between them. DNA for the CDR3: TGTGCCAGCAGCAGTGACTCCTCAAATTACAATGAGCAGTTCTTC. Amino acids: CASSSDSSNYNEQFF. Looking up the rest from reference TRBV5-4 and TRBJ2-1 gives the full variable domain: ETGVTQSPTHLIKTRGQQVTLRCSSQSGHNTVSWYQQALGQGPQFIFQYYREEENGRGNFPPRFSGLQFPNYSSELNVNALELDDSALYLCASSSDSSNYNEQFFGPGTRLTVL.